A single sample is the source of the 13 T cell receptor beta chains below, sequenced in a study of T cell responses to AZD1222 COVID-19 vaccine. The repertoire was sequenced with immunoSEQ multiplex PCR; TCRdb's copy has only in-frame clones and lacks some. The sample includes around 75,000 clones, more than 75% of them seen just once. The source was peripheral blood, collected on day 0 of AZD1222 vaccination. Receptor source: an adult in good health.

J is TRBJ1-2 and V is TRBV6-1; TRBD1 matches at 7 bases. Germline trimming cut 2 bases from V and 3 bases from J; bases unmatched to any gene: 3. Germline CDR1 is MNHNS and CDR2 is SASEGT. The CDR3 is 14 residues long. The CDR3 nucleotides are TGTGCCAGCAGTGAAAGAACAGGGGACTATGGCTACACCTTC. This translates into CASSERTGDYGYTF.

The gene calls are TRBV5-6 and TRBJ1-2; tentative D call: TRBD1 (6 bases). Germline assignment: CDR1 SGHDT and CDR2 YYEEEE. Trimming shortened V by 4 bases and J by 7 bases, and 20 bases separated the two germline ends. This CDR3 region has 15 residues. The CDR3 loop reads CASSPRGGGISGYTF. In nucleotides, the CDR3 is TGTGCCAGCAGCCCCCGCGGAGGGGGAATCTCTGGCTACACCTTC.

The genes are TRBV2 and TRBJ1-1; possible D gene TRBD1, 6 bases. Trimming shortened V by 6 bases and J by 1 base, and 9 bases separated the two germline ends. Germline loops: CDR1 SNHLY, CDR2 FYNNEI. The CDR3 runs 13 residues. The CDR3 is CASSMDRNTEAFF. As DNA, the CDR3 is TGTGCCAGCAGCATGGACAGGAACACTGAAGCTTTCTTT. The variable domain in full, completed from reference TRBV2 and TRBJ1-1, reads EPEVTQTPSHQVTQMGQEVILRCVPISNHLYFYWYRQILGQKVEFLVSFYNNEISEKSEIFDDQFSVERPDGSNFTLKIRSTKLEDSAMYFCASSMDRNTEAFFGQGTRLTVV.

This clone was counted once. Mismatch with germline at one junction end may stem from a read error. V is TRBV12-3 or TRBV12-4 and J is TRBJ1-4; D remains unclear. This CDR3 region has 13 residues. The CDR3 DNA is TGTGCCAGCAGAGCGGGCATTGGCGGTTCCCCCAATTTT. This translates into CASRAGIGGSPNF.

The chain has TRBV7-3 and TRBJ2-1, with a weak D call TRBD2 (5 bases). Trimming took 5 bases from V and 4 from J, leaving 9 bases between them. In germline, CDR1 is SGHTA, CDR2 FQGTGA. The CDR3 totals 13 residues. CDR3 in DNA: TGTGCCAGCAGCCCCGGGGAATACAATGAGCAGTTCTTC. Protein: CASSPGEYNEQFF.

The V and J genes are TRBV23-1 and TRBJ2-3; 7 bases match TRBD2. TRBV23-1 is filed as an ORF, its function uncertain. The CDR3 extends over 14 amino acids. Trimming took 7 bases from V and 2 from J; bases not matched to a gene: 6. The chain's CDR3 is CASISSGSTDTQYF. CDR3 coding DNA: TGCGCCAGCATTTCTAGCGGATCCACAGATACGCAGTATTTT.

A remark on this clone: A junction boundary mismatches the germline segment, possibly from a read error. This chain uses TRBV7-2 with TRBJ2-1, with D hard to call. Germline assignment: CDR1 SGHTA and CDR2 FQGNSA. CDR3 size: 13 residues. CDR3 residues: CASRLDAYNEQFF. CDR3 nucleotides: TGTGCCAGCAGATTAGACGCCTACAATGAGCAGTTCTTC.

The chain's CDR3 is CASSGGGSGGTYNSPLHF. Written as DNA, the CDR3 is TGCGCCAGCAGCGGAGGGGGCTCGGGTGGCACCTATAATTCACCCCTCCACTTT. V is TRBV4-3 and J is TRBJ1-6; the match to TRBD1 covers 7 bases. The CDR3 is 18 residues long. V shed 5 bases and J 2 bases; nucleotides not matched to a gene: 12. The germline V gene encodes CDR1 LGHNA and CDR2 YSLEER.

The chain is built from TRBV5-1 and TRBJ1-1; D uncertain. CDR3 size: 13 residues. Trimming stripped 0 bases from V and 0 bases from J, with 3 bases between. Germline V gene data show CDR1 as SGHRS and CDR2 as YFSETQ. In DNA form, the CDR3 reads TGCGCCAGCAGCTTGGTCATGAACACTGAAGCTTTCTTT. Translated, it gives CASSLVMNTEAFF.

This chain joins TRBV3-1 (or the pseudogene TRBV3-2) and TRBJ2-5; 7 bases are shared with TRBD2. Trimming removed 3 bases from V and 5 bases from J; junction bases left unmatched: 12. There are 16 residues in the CDR3. Germline V gives CDR1 LGHDT, CDR2 YNNKEL (reference sequence). This chain's CDR3 is CASSQGGFFISETQYF. Here the CDR3 DNA reads TGTGCCAGCAGCCAGGGGGGGTTCTTTATCTCGGAGACCCAGTACTTC.

J is TRBJ2-7 and V is TRBV18; no clear D. Germline loops: CDR1 KGHSH, CDR2 LQKENI. V was cut by 0 bases and J by 3 bases, with 6 bases left in between. CDR3 length: 13 amino acids. The CDR3 here is CASSPPVDYEQYF. Written as DNA, the CDR3 is TGTGCCAGCTCACCACCGGTCGACTACGAGCAGTACTTC.

This clone was recorded once. This sequence joins TRBV19 and TRBJ2-5; D remains ambiguous. This CDR3 comprises 13 residues. The V end lost 6 bases, the J end lost 2 bases, and 10 bases lay between the germline ends. Germline V gene sequence: CDR1 LNHDA, CDR2 SQIVND (reference sequence). The CDR3 protein is CASRVMGQETQYF. The CDR3 coding sequence is TGTGCCAGTAGGGTGATGGGGCAAGAGACCCAGTACTTC.

This clone was seen more than once but under ten times. The chain couples TRBV27 to TRBJ2-1, with D possibly matching TRBD2 (6 bases). Germline V CDR1 and CDR2: MNHEY, SMNVEV (reference sequence). This CDR3 is 12 amino acids long. V lost 0 bases to trimming and J lost 10 bases, with 7 bases between them. CDR3 coding DNA: TGTGCCAGCAGTTTATCAGGGAGGGAGCAGTTCTTC. Translated: CASSLSGREQFF.